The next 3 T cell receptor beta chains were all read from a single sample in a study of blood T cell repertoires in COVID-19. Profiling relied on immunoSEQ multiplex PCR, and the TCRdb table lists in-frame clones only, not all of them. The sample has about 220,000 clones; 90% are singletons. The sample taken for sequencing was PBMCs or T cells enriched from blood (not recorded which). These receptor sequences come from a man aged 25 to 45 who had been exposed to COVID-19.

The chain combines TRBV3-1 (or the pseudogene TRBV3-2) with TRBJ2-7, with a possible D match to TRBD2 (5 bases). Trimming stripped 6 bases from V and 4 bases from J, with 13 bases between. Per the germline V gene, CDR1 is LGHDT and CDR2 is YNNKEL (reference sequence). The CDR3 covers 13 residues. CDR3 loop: CASSPRERYEQYF. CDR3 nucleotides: TGTGCCAGCAGTCCCCGGGAAAGGTACGAGCAGTACTTC.

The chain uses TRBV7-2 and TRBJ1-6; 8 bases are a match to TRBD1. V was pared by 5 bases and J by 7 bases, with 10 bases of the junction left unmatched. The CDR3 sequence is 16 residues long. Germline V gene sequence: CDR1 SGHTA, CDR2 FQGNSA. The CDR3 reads CASSPIGQGANSPLHF. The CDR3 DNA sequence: TGTGCCAGCAGCCCCATCGGACAGGGCGCAAATTCACCCCTCCACTTT.

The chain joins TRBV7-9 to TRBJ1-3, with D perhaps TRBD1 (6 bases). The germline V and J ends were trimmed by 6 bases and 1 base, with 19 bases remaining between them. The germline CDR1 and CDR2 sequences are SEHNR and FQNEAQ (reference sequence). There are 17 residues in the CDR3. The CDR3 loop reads CASSTGSRKRSGNTIYF. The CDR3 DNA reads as TGTGCCAGCAGTACAGGGAGCCGGAAGAGGTCTGGAAACACCATATATTTT.